One and the same sample provided the 21 T cell receptor beta chains below, sequenced in a study of blood T cell repertoires in COVID-19. TCRdb's copy holds only in-frame clones and misses some; the assay was immunoSEQ multiplex PCR. Among approximately 97,000 clones, about 90% were seen once, and the ten largest hold 2% to 2.5%. The sequenced sample was peripheral blood. These receptors were obtained from a man aged 50 or older with active COVID-19.

This clone was detected once. The chain has TRBV7-2 and TRBJ1-2, with D perhaps matching TRBD1 (6 bases). This CDR3 contains 15 residues. CDR1 and CDR2 (germline): SGHTA, FQGNSA. The V end lost 4 bases, the J end lost 4 bases, and 16 bases lay between the germline ends. The CDR3 protein is CASSSATGTIYGYTF. For the CDR3, the DNA is TGTGCCAGCAGCTCTGCCACAGGGACGATCTATGGCTACACCTTC.

The chain joins TRBV2 to TRBJ1-2; D is unclear. Trimming took 4 bases from V and 4 from J, leaving 10 bases between them. This CDR3 has 13 amino acids. The germline V gene has CDR1 SNHLY and CDR2 FYNNEI. This CDR3 is CASSVGGGYGYTF. CDR3 in DNA: TGTGCCAGCAGTGTAGGCGGAGGCTATGGCTACACCTTC.

V gene TRBV5-1 combines with J gene TRBJ2-1; D is possibly TRBD1 (5 bases). The V end lost 0 bases, the J end lost 10 bases, and 11 bases lay between the germline ends. The length of the CDR3 is 13 residues. The V gene's germline CDR1 is SGHRS and CDR2 YFSETQ. CDR3 protein: CASSLEGLGEQFF. The CDR3 bases are TGCGCCAGCAGCTTGGAGGGGTTAGGGGAGCAGTTCTTC.

The CDR3 DNA is TGCGCCAGCAGCCTGAGTGCCGGGACAGGGAATGAAAAACTGTTTTTT. Protein product: CASSLSAGTGNEKLFF. This sequence joins TRBV5-1 and TRBJ1-4; 9 positions agree with TRBD1. This CDR3 has 16 residues. V shed 4 bases and J 5 bases; nucleotides not matched to a gene: 9. In germline, CDR1 is SGHRS, CDR2 YFSETQ. Full variable domain (rest looked up from reference TRBV5-1 and TRBJ1-4): KAGVTQTPRYLIKTRGQQVTLSCSPISGHRSVSWYQQTPGQGLQFLFEYFSETQRNKGNFPGRFSGRQFSNSRSEMNVSTLELGDSALYLCASSLSAGTGNEKLFFGSGTQLSVL.

The V call is TRBV2, the J call TRBJ2-5; 9 bases agree with TRBD1. V dropped 6 bases and J dropped 5; count of bases not matched to a gene: 13. Germline V gene data show CDR1 as SNHLY and CDR2 as FYNNEI. The CDR3 spans 16 residues. CDR3 sequence: CASRNFLQGAGETQYF. CDR3 nucleotides: TGTGCCAGCAGGAACTTTTTACAGGGGGCGGGTGAGACCCAGTACTTC.

The gene calls are TRBV30 and TRBJ1-6; the D is unclear. The CDR3 extends over 16 amino acids. Germline V gene lookup returns CDR1 GTSNPN and CDR2 SVGIG (reference sequence). The V and J ends lost 8 bases and 9 bases respectively, with 26 bases between them. For the CDR3, the DNA is TGTGCCGGAGTTATTGGGCCGGGAGGGAAGTCTTCACCCCTCCACTTT. Protein product: CAGVIGPGGKSSPLHF. Together with reference TRBV30 and TRBJ1-6, the CDR3 gives the full variable domain: SQTIHQWPATLVQPVGSPLSLECTVEGTSNPNLYWYRQAAGRGLQLLFYSVGIGQISSEVPQNLSASRPQDRQFILSSKKLLLSDSGFYLCAGVIGPGGKSSPLHFGNGTRLTVT.

V is TRBV6-5 and J is TRBJ2-2; 10 nucleotides match TRBD1. V lost 4 bases to trimming and J lost 7 bases; unmatched junction nucleotides: 6. The length of the CDR3 is 15 residues. Germline CDR1 MNHEY, CDR2 SVGAGI. CDR3 in DNA: TGTGCCAGCAGTTCCGGACAGGGGGAGCTCGGGGAGCTGTTTTTT. Amino acids: CASSSGQGELGELFF.

About this clone: Different DNA sequences within this sample yield the same CDR3. The rearrangement joins TRBV12-3 or TRBV12-4 to TRBJ1-4; possible D gene TRBD1, 6 bases. This CDR3 is built from 13 residues. V was shortened by 3 bases and J by 7 bases, with 9 bases between the two germline ends. The DNA for the CDR3 is TGTGCCAGCAGTTTGGGGGCCGGTGAAAAACTGTTTTTT. It is translated as CASSLGAGEKLFF.

V gene TRBV9 combines with J gene TRBJ1-2, with D hard to call. CDR1 and CDR2 from the germline V gene are SGDLS and YYNGEE. The ends were cut back, 4 bases at V and 8 bases at J, with 15 bases in the middle. This CDR3 contains 13 residues. CDR3 sequence reads: CASSPGEREGYTF. For the CDR3, the DNA is TGTGCCAGCAGCCCTGGGGAGAGGGAGGGCTACACCTTC.

This sequence joins TRBV7-2 and TRBJ1-1; a possible D gene is TRBD1 (6 bases). Deletions cut 3 bases from V and 3 bases from J, with 20 bases between. The CDR3 contains 17 residues. Germline V gives CDR1 SGHTA, CDR2 FQGNSA. The DNA of the CDR3 is TGTGCCAGCAGCTTTCAGGGGAGGGGTCGGAGAGACACTGAAGCTTTCTTT. This codes for CASSFQGRGRRDTEAFF. The variable domain in full, with the rest retrieved from reference TRBV7-2 and TRBJ1-1, is GAGVSQSPSNKVTEKGKDVELRCDPISGHTALYWYRQSLGQGLEFLIYFQGNSAPDKSGLPSDRFSAERTGGSVSTLTIQRTQQEDSAVYLCASSFQGRGRRDTEAFFGQGTRLTVV.

This sequence joins TRBV20-1 and TRBJ2-7; D possibly corresponds to TRBD1 (7 bases). Trimming took off 3 bases at V and 5 bases at J, with 11 bases between the two ends. This CDR3 is built from 12 residues. Germline V lookup: CDR1 DFQATT, CDR2 SNEGSKA (reference sequence). In DNA form, the CDR3 reads TGCAGTGCTAGTGGAGGGGGCCACGAGCAGTACTTC. Amino acid sequence: CSASGGGHEQYF.

This clone appeared once. This sequence joins TRBV18 and TRBJ2-5; 10 bases fit TRBD2. The CDR3 is 16 residues long. Germline V gene lookup returns CDR1 KGHSH and CDR2 LQKENI. Trimming took 3 bases from V and 1 from J; bases not matched to a gene: 5. The CDR3, as DNA: TGTGCCAGCTCACCGCCGGGACTAGCGTTCCAAGAGACCCAGTACTTC. This sequence encodes CASSPPGLAFQETQYF.

The chain joins TRBV12-3 or TRBV12-4 to TRBJ2-4; D might be TRBD1 (5 bases). This CDR3 has 13 amino acids. Trimming cost V 2 bases and J 6 bases, with 8 bases left between them. CDR3 amino acids: CASSLRGVNIQYF. The CDR3 DNA follows: TGTGCCAGCAGTTTAAGGGGTGTAAACATTCAGTACTTC.

The chain uses TRBV2 and TRBJ1-2; 8 nucleotides align to TRBD1. Trimming removed 5 bases from V and 2 bases from J; junction bases left unmatched: 16. The germline gives CDR1 SNHLY, CDR2 FYNNEI. The length of the CDR3 is 18 residues. CDR3 nucleotides: TGTGCCAGCAGTCCCCGACAGGGGACTACGTCGGGAAACTATGGCTACACCTTC. Translation: CASSPRQGTTSGNYGYTF.

The gene calls are TRBV18 and TRBJ2-4, with D maybe TRBD1 (6 bases). The germline gives CDR1 KGHSH, CDR2 LQKENI. V lost 2 bases to trimming and J lost 7 bases, with 18 bases between them. This CDR3 comprises 16 residues. The DNA for the CDR3 is TGTGCCAGCTCACCAGGGGTACAGGGAAGTTGGAACATTCAGTACTTC. It yields the protein CASSPGVQGSWNIQYF.

A single count supports this clone. This chain's CDR3 is CASSLLAGLNYNEQFF. The CDR3 DNA follows: TGTGCCAGCAGCCTCTTAGCGGGCCTAAACTACAATGAGCAGTTCTTC. This chain uses TRBV7-3 with TRBJ2-1; TRBD2 matches at 7 bases. The CDR3 is 16 residues long. Germline V gene data show CDR1 as SGHTA and CDR2 as FQGTGA. J gave up 3 bases and V 5 bases, and 10 bases lay outside the gene matches.

J is TRBJ2-1 and V is TRBV6-5, with 8 bases that match TRBD2. Germline-derived CDR1 and CDR2 are MNHEY and SVGAGI. This CDR3 contains 15 residues. V was clipped by 6 bases and J by 9 bases; unmatched bases: 13. This chain's CDR3 is CASRSITGTRVEQFF. The CDR3 DNA reads as TGTGCCAGCAGATCCATTACCGGGACTAGGGTTGAGCAGTTCTTC.

The J gene is TRBJ2-3, the V gene TRBV30; 16 bases agree with TRBD2. The CDR3 has 17 amino acids. V was clipped by 2 bases and J by 4 bases; unmatched bases: 6. In germline, CDR1 is GTSNPN, CDR2 SVGIG (reference sequence). CDR3 loop: CAWSRGLAGGQADTQYF. CDR3 nucleotide sequence: TGTGCCTGGAGTCGGGGACTAGCGGGGGGGCAAGCAGATACGCAGTATTTT. Together with reference TRBV30 and TRBJ2-3, the CDR3 gives the full variable domain: SQTIHQWPATLVQPVGSPLSLECTVEGTSNPNLYWYRQAAGRGLQLLFYSVGIGQISSEVPQNLSASRPQDRQFILSSKKLLLSDSGFYLCAWSRGLAGGQADTQYFGPGTRLTVL.

The chain combines TRBV5-1 with TRBJ1-6; D unclear. Germline assignment: CDR1 SGHRS and CDR2 YFSETQ. This CDR3 region has 15 residues. Trimming removed 3 bases at V and 11 bases at J, with 18 bases between. The CDR3 coding sequence is TGCGCCAGCAGCTCCAGGAGCGGTAAGGATCCACCCCTCCACTTT. Its translation is CASSSRSGKDPPLHF.

This sequence joins TRBV7-3 and TRBJ2-3; 8 nucleotides line up with TRBD2. Trimming cost V 7 bases and J 9 bases; bases outside gene matches: 9. The CDR3 totals 13 residues. The V gene's germline CDR1 is SGHTA and CDR2 FQGTGA. In DNA, the CDR3 is TGTGCCAGCAATTCCGGGACTAGGAACACGCAGTATTTT. The encoded protein is CASNSGTRNTQYF. Drawing the rest from reference TRBV7-3 and TRBJ2-3, the complete variable domain is GAGVSQTPSNKVTEKGKYVELRCDPISGHTALYWYRQSLGQGPEFLIYFQGTGAADDSGLPNDRFFAVRPEGSVSTLKIQRTERGDSAVYLCASNSGTRNTQYFGPGTRLTVL.

This chain uses TRBV7-2 with TRBJ1-4, with 8 bases that match TRBD1. Germline assignment: CDR1 SGHTA and CDR2 FQGNSA. CDR3 length equals 15 residues. With V trimmed by 1 base and J by 5 bases, 3 bases remained unmatched. CDR3 sequence reads: CASSLGDRQNEKLFF. CDR3 nucleotide sequence: TGTGCCAGCAGCTTAGGGGACAGGCAAAATGAAAAACTGTTTTTT.